This T cell receptor (beta chain) was found in a study of cytomegalovirus exposure and HLA in healthy donors. As to this clone: Other nucleotide sequences in the sample specify the same CDR3.

Germline loops: CDR1 SGHRS, CDR2 YFSETQ. V trimming: 1 base; J trimming: 1 base; junction bases outside the gene matches: 1. This CDR3 comprises 15 residues. The PCR ran on 60 Vbeta and 13 Jbeta primers. Clones were read by immunoSEQ multiplex PCR, and TCRdb kept only the in-frame ones, dropping some. This sample carries some 110,000 clones, 78% of them seen once, and the ten largest clones take around 5.1%. The source is a male donor in good health and CMV-seronegative. The sequencing input was PBMCs. The chain recombines TRBV5-1 with TRBJ2-1; TRBD2 matches 8 bases. The CDR3 is CASSLTSGSYNEQFF. The CDR3 DNA is TGCGCCAGCAGCTTGACTAGCGGATCCTACAATGAGCAGTTCTTC.